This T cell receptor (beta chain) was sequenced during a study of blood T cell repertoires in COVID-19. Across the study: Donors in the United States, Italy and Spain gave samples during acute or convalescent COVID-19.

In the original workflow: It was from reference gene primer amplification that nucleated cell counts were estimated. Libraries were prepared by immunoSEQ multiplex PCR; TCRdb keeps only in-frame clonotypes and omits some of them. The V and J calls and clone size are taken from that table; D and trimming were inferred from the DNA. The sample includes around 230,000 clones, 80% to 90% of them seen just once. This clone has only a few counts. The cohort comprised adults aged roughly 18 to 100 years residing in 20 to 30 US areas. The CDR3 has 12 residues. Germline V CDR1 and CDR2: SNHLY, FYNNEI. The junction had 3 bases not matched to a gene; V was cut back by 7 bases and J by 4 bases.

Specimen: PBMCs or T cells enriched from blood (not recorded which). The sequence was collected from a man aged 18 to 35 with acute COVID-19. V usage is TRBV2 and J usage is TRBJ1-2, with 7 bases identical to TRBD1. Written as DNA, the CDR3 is TGTGCCAGCACAGGGACAGCCTATGGCTACACCTTC. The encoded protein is CASTGTAYGYTF.